Listed below are T cell receptor beta chains from one sample, sequenced in a study of blood T cells in healthy people across ages. MiXCR was run by TCRdb on the 5' RACE reads, yielding one entry per CDR3 protein. Here the sample spans 700,000 to 950,000 distinct CDR3 sequences, more than 40% being singletons. The material sequenced was blood. Receptor source: a woman aged 55-70 years in good health. CDR3s include the opening cysteine and the closing phenylalanine or tryptophan. Each record gives: J gene, V gene, clone size, D gene, CDR3 DNA, CDR3 protein. A D gene is named only where the DNA matches it firmly. Clone size is given for some rows only: seen once, a few or many times, or a class if the clone is expanded.

J gene: TRBJ1-5
V gene: TRBV4-3
clone size: -
D gene: -
CDR3 DNA: TGCGCCAGCAGCCAAGAAGAGGTGGGATCTAAAAAGCCCCAGCATTTT
CDR3 protein: CASSQEEVGSKKPQHF

J gene: TRBJ2-7
V gene: TRBV5-1
clone size: -
D gene: -
CDR3 DNA: TGCGCCAGCAGCTTGGGGAGGGGGACGGCCTACGAGCAGTACTTC
CDR3 protein: CASSLGRGTAYEQYF

J gene: TRBJ2-1
V gene: TRBV10-3
clone size: once
D gene: -
CDR3 DNA: TGTGCCACTACTGGTGACAATGAGCAGTTCTTC
CDR3 protein: CATTGDNEQFF

J gene: TRBJ1-4
V gene: TRBV5-6
clone size: -
D gene: -
CDR3 DNA: TGTGCCAGCAGCTCTACCACCGGGGTCTCTGAAAAACTGTTTTTT
CDR3 protein: CASSSTTGVSEKLFF

J gene: TRBJ2-1
V gene: TRBV28
clone size: -
D gene: -
CDR3 DNA: TGTGCCAGCAGTTTACCACGCGAGAGGTTTGTGGATGAGCAGTTCTTC
CDR3 protein: CASSLPRERFVDEQFF

J gene: TRBJ2-2
V gene: TRBV7-7
clone size: -
D gene: -
CDR3 DNA: TGTGCTAGCAGCCCGGACCGGTCGGGCGGGGAGCTGTTTTTT
CDR3 protein: CASSPDRSGGELFF

J gene: TRBJ2-4
V gene: TRBV7-2
clone size: -
D gene: -
CDR3 DNA: TGTGCCAGCAGCTCCATCGCAGGGTGGATTTTAAAGGAGTACTTC
CDR3 protein: CASSSIAGWILKEYF

J gene: TRBJ2-7
V gene: TRBV5-1
clone size: -
D gene: -
CDR3 DNA: TGCGCCAGCAGCGCATGGACAGAGGACGCGCAGTACTTC
CDR3 protein: CASSAWTEDAQYF

J gene: TRBJ1-2
V gene: TRBV28
clone size: -
D gene: -
CDR3 DNA: TGTGCCAGCAGTACTGACCCCAGGACCGGGAACTTTAACTATGGCTACACCTTC
CDR3 protein: CASSTDPRTGNFNYGYTF

J gene: TRBJ2-2
V gene: TRBV24-1
clone size: -
D gene: TRBD2
CDR3 DNA: TGTGCCACCAGTGCCGCTTTGGGACTAGCGGGAGTTAACACCGGGGAGCTGTTTTTT
CDR3 protein: CATSAALGLAGVNTGELFF

J gene: TRBJ2-1
V gene: TRBV14
clone size: -
D gene: -
CDR3 DNA: TGTGCCAGCAGCCACCAAAGAAAGAAGACCCAGTTCTTC
CDR3 protein: CASSHQRKKTQFF

J gene: TRBJ2-7
V gene: TRBV5-1
clone size: few
D gene: TRBD1
CDR3 DNA: TGCGCCAGCAGCTGGATCGACAGGGGGGATTACGAGCAGTACTTC
CDR3 protein: CASSWIDRGDYEQYF

J gene: TRBJ1-1
V gene: TRBV30
clone size: -
D gene: -
CDR3 DNA: TGTGCCTGGAGTCATCGGCGAAGCGGTCGGGAAGCTGAAGCTTTCTTT
CDR3 protein: CAWSHRRSGREAEAFF

J gene: TRBJ2-1
V gene: TRBV6-5
clone size: once
D gene: -
CDR3 DNA: TGTGCCGGCAGTTTACCGGGGGTACCCTACAATGAGCAGTTCTTC
CDR3 protein: CAGSLPGVPYNEQFF

J gene: TRBJ2-5
V gene: TRBV29-1
clone size: many
D gene: -
CDR3 DNA: TGCAGCGCGACACAGGGACCCCAAGAGACCCAGTACTTC
CDR3 protein: CSATQGPQETQYF

J gene: TRBJ2-7
V gene: TRBV2
clone size: few
D gene: -
CDR3 DNA: TGTGCCAGCAGTGATTTAGGCAGGTCTTCCGAGCAGTACTTC
CDR3 protein: CASSDLGRSSEQYF

J gene: TRBJ2-1
V gene: TRBV14
clone size: -
D gene: -
CDR3 DNA: TGTGCCAGCAGCCGACAGGTAGTGAGCAATGAGCAGTTCTTC
CDR3 protein: CASSRQVVSNEQFF

J gene: TRBJ2-7
V gene: TRBV6-2/TRBV6-3
clone size: -
D gene: TRBD2
CDR3 DNA: TGTGCCAGCAGACTTACTAGCGCACCCCACCCCGCCGAGCAGTACTTC
CDR3 protein: CASRLTSAPHPAEQYF

J gene: TRBJ1-2
V gene: TRBV6-5
clone size: few
D gene: -
CDR3 DNA: TGTGCCAGCAGGTTCCAGGGTGGAGCTAACTATGGCTACACCTTC
CDR3 protein: CASRFQGGANYGYTF

J gene: TRBJ2-5
V gene: TRBV25-1
clone size: few
D gene: -
CDR3 DNA: TGTGCCAGCAGTGAATGGGTAGGGGAGACCCAGTACTTC
CDR3 protein: CASSEWVGETQYF

J gene: TRBJ2-1
V gene: TRBV5-1
clone size: few
D gene: -
CDR3 DNA: TGCGCCAGCAGCTCGGTAGCAGGGGCGCATGAGCAGTTCTTC
CDR3 protein: CASSSVAGAHEQFF

J gene: TRBJ1-5
V gene: TRBV9
clone size: -
D gene: TRBD1
CDR3 DNA: TGTGCCAGCAGCAGAACAGGGGATCTGAGTCAGCCCCAGCATTTT
CDR3 protein: CASSRTGDLSQPQHF

J gene: TRBJ2-7
V gene: TRBV28
clone size: many
D gene: TRBD2
CDR3 DNA: TGTGCCAGCAGTAGAAGACTAGCCTCCTACGAGCAGTACTTC
CDR3 protein: CASSRRLASYEQYF

J gene: TRBJ2-7
V gene: TRBV7-6
clone size: few
D gene: TRBD1
CDR3 DNA: TGTGCCAGCAGCCTTAATTCCGGGACAGGGGGTTTCAACGAGCAGTACTTC
CDR3 protein: CASSLNSGTGGFNEQYF

J gene: TRBJ2-3
V gene: TRBV5-1
clone size: few
D gene: TRBD2
CDR3 DNA: TGCGCCAGCAGCTTGGTGGGACTAGCGCAGCTCACAGATACGCAGTATTTT
CDR3 protein: CASSLVGLAQLTDTQYF

J gene: TRBJ1-5
V gene: TRBV20-1
clone size: -
D gene: -
CDR3 DNA: TGCAGTGCCGCAACCTTCAGACCTTCAAGCAATCAGCCCCAGCATTTT
CDR3 protein: CSAATFRPSSNQPQHF

J gene: TRBJ2-1
V gene: TRBV20-1
clone size: many
D gene: -
CDR3 DNA: TGCAGTGTCGCGACTGGGACCTACAATGAGCAGTTCTTC
CDR3 protein: CSVATGTYNEQFF

J gene: TRBJ2-7
V gene: TRBV7-9
clone size: few
D gene: TRBD1
CDR3 DNA: TGTGCCAGCGGCGGACAGGGGGAGTACGAGCAGTACTTC
CDR3 protein: CASGGQGEYEQYF

J gene: TRBJ2-5
V gene: TRBV24-1
clone size: few
D gene: -
CDR3 DNA: TGTGCCACCAGTGAAGGACCCCAAGAGACCCAGTACTTC
CDR3 protein: CATSEGPQETQYF

J gene: TRBJ2-1
V gene: TRBV10-3
clone size: -
D gene: -
CDR3 DNA: TGTGCCATCAGTGAGGGGACTTCCTCCTACAATGAGCAGTTCTTC
CDR3 protein: CAISEGTSSYNEQFF

J gene: TRBJ2-1
V gene: TRBV20-1
clone size: -
D gene: TRBD2
CDR3 DNA: TGCAGTGCTAGAGATCGGTTGCGGGGGACCTACAATGAGCAGTTCTTC
CDR3 protein: CSARDRLRGTYNEQFF

J gene: TRBJ2-1
V gene: TRBV12-3/TRBV12-4
clone size: -
D gene: TRBD1
CDR3 DNA: TGTGCCAGCAGCATGGGACAGGGAACCTACAATGAGCAGTTCTTC
CDR3 protein: CASSMGQGTYNEQFF

J gene: TRBJ2-5
V gene: TRBV2
clone size: -
D gene: -
CDR3 DNA: TGTGCCAGCAGTCCTACTACGACCCTGGCAGAGACCCAGTACTTC
CDR3 protein: CASSPTTTLAETQYF

J gene: TRBJ2-5
V gene: TRBV20-1
clone size: -
D gene: TRBD2
CDR3 DNA: TGCAGCTGGGGGTCTAGCGGGAGGGGGCAAGAGACCCAGTACTTC
CDR3 protein: CSWGSSGRGQETQYF

J gene: TRBJ2-2
V gene: TRBV5-1
clone size: many
D gene: -
CDR3 DNA: TGCGCCAGCAGCTTGGCTGGACAAAACACCGGGGAGCTGTTTTTT
CDR3 protein: CASSLAGQNTGELFF

J gene: TRBJ2-7
V gene: TRBV5-1
clone size: -
D gene: TRBD1
CDR3 DNA: TGCGCCAGCAGCTACCCGGACAGGGTCACTATCTACGAGCAGTACTTC
CDR3 protein: CASSYPDRVTIYEQYF

J gene: TRBJ2-3
V gene: TRBV14
clone size: -
D gene: -
CDR3 DNA: TGTGCCAGCAGCGAGTGGGGGGGCACAGATACGCAGTATTTT
CDR3 protein: CASSEWGGTDTQYF

J gene: TRBJ2-3
V gene: TRBV10-3
clone size: -
D gene: TRBD2
CDR3 DNA: TGTGCCATCGGTGTAGCGGGGGGAAGCACAGATACGCAGTATTTT
CDR3 protein: CAIGVAGGSTDTQYF

J gene: TRBJ2-7
V gene: TRBV27
clone size: -
D gene: -
CDR3 DNA: TGTGCCAGCAGTATCATGGGATACGAGCAGTACTTC
CDR3 protein: CASSIMGYEQYF

J gene: TRBJ2-7
V gene: TRBV15
clone size: many
D gene: -
CDR3 DNA: TGTGCCACCAGCAGAGATCGGGACGGAGCCTACGAGCAGTACTTC
CDR3 protein: CATSRDRDGAYEQYF

J gene: TRBJ2-1
V gene: TRBV5-1
clone size: -
D gene: TRBD2
CDR3 DNA: TGCGCCAGCAGCCCTAGCGGGGGGAACTACAATGAGCAGTTCTTC
CDR3 protein: CASSPSGGNYNEQFF

J gene: TRBJ2-1
V gene: TRBV6-2/TRBV6-3
clone size: few
D gene: -
CDR3 DNA: TGTGCCAGCAGTTTCCCCGTGGGGGACTTCTACAATGAGCAGTTCTTC
CDR3 protein: CASSFPVGDFYNEQFF

J gene: TRBJ2-1
V gene: TRBV20-1
clone size: -
D gene: TRBD1
CDR3 DNA: TGCAGTGCTAGAGGCAGGGGGCGGTACAATGAGCAGTTCTTC
CDR3 protein: CSARGRGRYNEQFF

J gene: TRBJ2-3
V gene: TRBV7-3
clone size: many
D gene: TRBD2
CDR3 DNA: TGTGCCAGCAGCTTTGGCGGGGGGGCCGTCGCAGATACGCAGTATTTT
CDR3 protein: CASSFGGGAVADTQYF

J gene: TRBJ1-1
V gene: TRBV3-1
clone size: few
D gene: TRBD1
CDR3 DNA: TGTGCCAGCAGCCAAGTCGGGGGGGGTCAGGGGGCTGAAGCTTTCTTT
CDR3 protein: CASSQVGGGQGAEAFF

J gene: TRBJ2-3
V gene: TRBV20-1
clone size: few
D gene: TRBD2
CDR3 DNA: TGCAGTGCTAGAGTTGTACTAGCGCCGCAGTATTTT
CDR3 protein: CSARVVLAPQYF

J gene: TRBJ1-4
V gene: TRBV20-1
clone size: few
D gene: TRBD1
CDR3 DNA: TGCAGTGCGACCGGGACAGGGTATGAAAAACTGTTTTTT
CDR3 protein: CSATGTGYEKLFF

J gene: TRBJ2-7
V gene: TRBV20-1
clone size: -
D gene: TRBD2
CDR3 DNA: TGCAGTGTCGAGACTAGCAGGAGTTACGAGCAGTACTTC
CDR3 protein: CSVETSRSYEQYF

J gene: TRBJ2-3
V gene: TRBV6-6
clone size: -
D gene: TRBD2
CDR3 DNA: TGTGCCAGCAGTTACGGGCTAGCGGGGGCCACAGATACGCAGTATTTT
CDR3 protein: CASSYGLAGATDTQYF

J gene: TRBJ2-7
V gene: TRBV27
clone size: -
D gene: TRBD1
CDR3 DNA: TGTGCCAGCAGCTACCGACAGGGCTCCTACGAGCAGTACTTC
CDR3 protein: CASSYRQGSYEQYF

J gene: TRBJ2-3
V gene: TRBV29-1
clone size: -
D gene: -
CDR3 DNA: TGCAGCGTTAAACGTCCCCCACTAGGAGATACGCAGTATTTT
CDR3 protein: CSVKRPPLGDTQYF

J gene: TRBJ2-5
V gene: TRBV20-1
clone size: few
D gene: -
CDR3 DNA: TGCAGTGCACGACGAGCCCTAGAGACCCAGTACTTC
CDR3 protein: CSARRALETQYF

J gene: TRBJ2-7
V gene: TRBV6-1
clone size: -
D gene: -
CDR3 DNA: TGTGCCAGCAGTGGAGAGGTCTACGAGCAGTACTTC
CDR3 protein: CASSGEVYEQYF

J gene: TRBJ1-6
V gene: TRBV28
clone size: few
D gene: -
CDR3 DNA: TGTGCCAGCAGTTTAGCAGGGTTAAGTTCACCCCTCCACTTT
CDR3 protein: CASSLAGLSSPLHF

J gene: TRBJ1-1
V gene: TRBV7-2
clone size: -
D gene: TRBD1
CDR3 DNA: TGTGCCAGCAGCCCGGGGACAGGGTTTAGGGAAGAAGCTTTCTTT
CDR3 protein: CASSPGTGFREEAFF